Described below is a single TCR beta chain sequence and its context. This clone appeared a single time. The clone's antigen remains unknown. Base quality data are lacking; no much larger clone is found one base away. This sample is drawn from a study of graft-versus-host responses after intestinal transplantation (dated by TCRdb to the early 2020s). Broadly, across the study: Multivisceral, liver-intestinal, or isolated intestinal transplants were received by the recipients. Donor T cell macrochimerism was defined as a peak of at least 4% donor T cells among recipient peripheral blood mononuclear cells. Alloreactive clones were identified by sequencing pre-transplant mixed lymphocyte reaction products and comparing these products with unstimulated pre-transplant donor and recipient T cells. Of the 20 to 25 intestinal transplant recipients enrolled in the cohort, one of whom was a retransplant, a few patients without pretransplant specimens were excluded. After intestinal transplantation, graft-versus-host and host-versus-graft alloreactive T cell clones in the graft, circulation and bone marrow were tracked using bulk TCR-beta CDR3 sequencing. Rather than being sequenced by the commercial service, samples from a few later patients were sequenced in-house on an Illumina MiSeq and processed with MiXCR. Anti-thymocyte globulin induction was given to all recipients, followed by maintenance tacrolimus and steroids for about 3 years.

Library generation was performed with the immunoSEQ multiplex PCR assay. Adaptive Biotechnologies carried out high-throughput TCR-beta CDR3 sequencing of genomic DNA for most patients. The paper's processing steps were these. Adaptive's ImmunoSEQ software was the source of the TCR sequencing data for 15 to 20 patients, while a few other patients were processed with MiXCR and VDJtools. CDR3 nucleotide sequences shared by donor and recipient were removed because the origin of these sequences could not be assigned. At least 2-fold expansion over unstimulated cells and a minimum CFSE-low frequency of 0.002% (template counts) or 0.001% (read counts) were required for clones to be classified as alloreactive. Mappable clones were those detected in sequenced pre-transplant spleen, lymph node, or MLR CFSE-low populations of the donor or recipient. Cumulative frequency of alloreactive clones was calculated as a percentage of all sequences weighted by copy number. TCRdb re-hosts the immuneACCESS table, in-frame sequences only. Its copies lack some clones; in the studies checked, an unresolved V gene accounts for under half of them, and the cause for the rest is not known. That table gives V, J and clone size, and the DNA gave D and trimming. For this sample there are around 1,900 clones; over 75% appear just once. The top ten clonotypes cover about 3% of the sample.

Broad study findings and their caveats: In patients with donor T cell macrochimerism, the allografts had high GvH to HvG T cell clonal ratios. Early after transplant, peak levels of circulating GvH clones were found to be associated with declines in HvG clones. GvH clones were detected in recipient bone marrow, and some of these GvH clones were observed earlier in ileal mucosa or blood, consistent with an intestinal mucosal origin. The conclusions were limited by the relatively low number and heterogeneity of the intestinal transplant patients.

Dithiothreitol, EDTA incubations and collagenase D digestion were used to isolate intraepithelial and lamina propria lymphocytes from graft specimens. Bulk TCR-beta sequencing was performed on serial intestinal graft biopsy specimens collected as late as 600 days after transplant. Reading from cysteine to phenylalanine, the CDR3 counts 15 amino acids. CDR3 DNA is the only sequence kept; it has 45 bases, read in frame from the first base. CDR1 and CDR2 are drawn from the germline V gene: KGHSH, LQKENI. V loses 6 bases at its end and J loses 2 bases; junction bases beyond the gene matches: 7. This receptor was obtained from a human patient who received an intestinal transplant, so some T cells may come from the graft donor. Recombination joined TRBV18 with TRBJ1-1, with 9 bases aligning to TRBD1. Source: ileum tissue, taken around 8 weeks after intestinal transplant. CDR3 loop: CASSQGQGLNTEAFF. The sequence in DNA is TGTGCCAGCTCCCAAGGACAGGGGCTAAACACTGAAGCTTTCTTT.